The clone carrying this TCR beta chain has just one count. The CDR3 covers 14 residues. Looked up from germline, CDR1 is LGHNA and CDR2 is YSLEER. V was pared by 1 base and J by 7 bases, with 14 bases between. The protocol was immunoSEQ multiplex PCR, while the TCRdb copy is restricted to in-frame clones and leaves out a portion. The table shows 75,000 to 95,000 clones, with 91% occurring only once. The sample originates from a study of T cell changes during pregnancy in multiple sclerosis. The chain uses TRBV4-3 and TRBJ2-7; tentative D call: TRBD1 (5 bases). This clonotype was sampled from a female donor in good health, enrolled as a control in a pregnancy study. Here the sequenced sample was peripheral blood, taken in the first trimester of pregnancy. The CDR3 protein is CASSQVGWSGEQYF. In nucleotides, the CDR3 is TGCGCCAGCAGCCAAGTCGGGTGGTCAGGGGAGCAGTACTTC.